This T cell receptor beta chain was sequenced in a study of blood T cell repertoires in COVID-19. Recruits, aged about 18 to 95 years, lived in some 25 US areas. The repertoire was sequenced with immunoSEQ multiplex PCR; TCRdb's copy has only in-frame clones and lacks some. The table includes 300,000 or so clones, approximately 90% detected once. With 1 base removed from V and 11 bases from J, the gap between germline ends came to 18 bases. The germline V gene encodes CDR1 MNHNS and CDR2 SASEGT. This CDR3 spans 15 amino acids. Material for sequencing was PBMCs or T cells enriched from blood (not recorded which). The chain employs TRBV6-1 and TRBJ1-5, with D uncertain. The TCR originated in a young woman who had recovered from COVID-19. CDR3 in amino acids: CASSEVGFAVGTQHF. The CDR3 DNA is TGTGCCAGCAGTGAAGTGGGTTTTGCCGTCGGGACCCAGCATTTT.